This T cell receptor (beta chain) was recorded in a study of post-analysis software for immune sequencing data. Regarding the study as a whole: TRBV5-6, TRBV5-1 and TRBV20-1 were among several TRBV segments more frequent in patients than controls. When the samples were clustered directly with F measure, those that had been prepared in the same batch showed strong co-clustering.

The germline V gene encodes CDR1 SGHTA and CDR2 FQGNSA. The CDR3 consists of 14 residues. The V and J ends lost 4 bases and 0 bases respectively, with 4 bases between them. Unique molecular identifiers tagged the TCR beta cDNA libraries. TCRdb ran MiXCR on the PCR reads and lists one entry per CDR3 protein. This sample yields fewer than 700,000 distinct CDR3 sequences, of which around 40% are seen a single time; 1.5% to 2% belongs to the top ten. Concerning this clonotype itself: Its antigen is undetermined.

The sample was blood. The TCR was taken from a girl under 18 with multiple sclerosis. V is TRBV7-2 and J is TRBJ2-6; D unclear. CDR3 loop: CASSSFSGANVLTF. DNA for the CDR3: TGTGCCAGCAGCTCCTTCTCTGGGGCCAACGTCCTGACTTTC.